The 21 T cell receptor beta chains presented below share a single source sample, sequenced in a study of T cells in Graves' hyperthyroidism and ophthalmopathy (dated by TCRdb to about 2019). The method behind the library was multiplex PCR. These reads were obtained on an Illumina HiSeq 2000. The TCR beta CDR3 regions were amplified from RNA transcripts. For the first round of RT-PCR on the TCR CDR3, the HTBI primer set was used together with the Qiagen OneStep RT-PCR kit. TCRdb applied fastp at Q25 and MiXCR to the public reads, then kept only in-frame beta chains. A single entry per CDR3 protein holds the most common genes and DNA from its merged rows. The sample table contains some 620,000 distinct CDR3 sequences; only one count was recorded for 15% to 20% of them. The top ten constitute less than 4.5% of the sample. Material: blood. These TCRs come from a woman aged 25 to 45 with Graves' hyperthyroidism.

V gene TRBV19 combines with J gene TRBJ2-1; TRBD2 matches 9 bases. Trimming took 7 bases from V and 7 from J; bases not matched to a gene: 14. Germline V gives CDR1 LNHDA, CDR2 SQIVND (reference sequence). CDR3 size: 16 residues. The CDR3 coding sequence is TGTGCCAGTACTTCCTTTAGCGGGAGTCGAAGTAATGAGCAGTTCTTC. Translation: CASTSFSGSRSNEQFF.

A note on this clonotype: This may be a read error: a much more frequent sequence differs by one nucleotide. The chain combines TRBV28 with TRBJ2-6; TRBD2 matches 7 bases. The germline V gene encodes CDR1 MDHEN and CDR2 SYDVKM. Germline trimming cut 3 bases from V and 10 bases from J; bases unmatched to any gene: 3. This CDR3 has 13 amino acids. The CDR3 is CASSFAGRNVLTF. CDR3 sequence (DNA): TGTGCCAGCAGTTTTGCCGGGAGGAACGTCCTGACTTTC. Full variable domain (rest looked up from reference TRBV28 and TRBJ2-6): DVKVTQSSRYLVKRTGEKVFLECVQDMDHENMFWYRQDPGLGLRLIYFSYDVKMKEKGDIPEGYSVSREKKERFSLILESASTNQTSMYLCASSFAGRNVLTFGAGSRLTVL.

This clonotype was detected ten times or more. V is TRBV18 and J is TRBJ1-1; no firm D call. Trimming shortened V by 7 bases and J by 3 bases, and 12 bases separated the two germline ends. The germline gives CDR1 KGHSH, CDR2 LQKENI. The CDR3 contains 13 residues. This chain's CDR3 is CASWNSLDTEAFF. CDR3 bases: TGTGCCAGCTGGAATTCGTTGGACACTGAAGCTTTCTTT.

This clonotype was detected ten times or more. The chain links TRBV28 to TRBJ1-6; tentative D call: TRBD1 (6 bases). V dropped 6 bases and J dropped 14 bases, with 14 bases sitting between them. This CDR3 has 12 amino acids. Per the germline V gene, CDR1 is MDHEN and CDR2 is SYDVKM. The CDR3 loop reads CASSPPGAALHF. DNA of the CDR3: TGTGCCAGCAGCCCTCCGGGGGCGGCCCTCCACTTT.

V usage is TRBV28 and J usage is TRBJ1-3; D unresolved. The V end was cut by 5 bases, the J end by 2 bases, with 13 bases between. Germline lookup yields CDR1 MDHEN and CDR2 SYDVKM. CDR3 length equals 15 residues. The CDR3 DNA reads TGTGCCAGCAGTGTTGGAACCGGGACTGGAAACACCATATATTTT. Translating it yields CASSVGTGTGNTIYF.

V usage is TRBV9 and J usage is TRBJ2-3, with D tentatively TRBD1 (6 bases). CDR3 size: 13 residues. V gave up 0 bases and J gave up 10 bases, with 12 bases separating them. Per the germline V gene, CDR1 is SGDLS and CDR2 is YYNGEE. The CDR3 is CASSVASGVPQYF. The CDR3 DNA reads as TGTGCCAGCAGCGTAGCTTCAGGGGTTCCGCAGTATTTT.

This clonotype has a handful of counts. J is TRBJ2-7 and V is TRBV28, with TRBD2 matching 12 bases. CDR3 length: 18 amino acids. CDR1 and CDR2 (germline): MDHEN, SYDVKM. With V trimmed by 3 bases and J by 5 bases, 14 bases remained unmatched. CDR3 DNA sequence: TGTGCCAGCAGTTTTAAGGTGACTAGCGGGAGTTTCGTCCACGAGCAGTACTTC. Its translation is CASSFKVTSGSFVHEQYF.

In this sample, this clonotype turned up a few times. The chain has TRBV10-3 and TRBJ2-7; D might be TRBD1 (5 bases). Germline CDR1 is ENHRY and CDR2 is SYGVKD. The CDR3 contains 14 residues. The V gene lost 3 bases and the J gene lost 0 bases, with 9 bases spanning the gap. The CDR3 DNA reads TGTGCCATCAGTGAAGGGGCAGGCTCCTACGAGCAGTACTTC. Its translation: CAISEGAGSYEQYF.

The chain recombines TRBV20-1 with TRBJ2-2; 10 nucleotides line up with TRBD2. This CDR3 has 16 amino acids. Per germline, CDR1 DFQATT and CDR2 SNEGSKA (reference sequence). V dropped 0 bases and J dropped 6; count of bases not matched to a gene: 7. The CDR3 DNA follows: TGCAGTGCTAGAGATGAGCGGGAGGGCCTCGCCGGGGAGCTGTTTTTT. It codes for CSARDEREGLAGELFF.

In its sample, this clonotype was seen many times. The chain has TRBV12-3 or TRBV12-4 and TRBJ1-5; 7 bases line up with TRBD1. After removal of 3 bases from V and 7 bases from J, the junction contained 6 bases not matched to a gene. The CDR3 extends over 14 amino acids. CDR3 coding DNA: TGTGCCAGCAGTTTTTCACAGGGGAAACAGCCCCAGCATTTT. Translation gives CASSFSQGKQPQHF.

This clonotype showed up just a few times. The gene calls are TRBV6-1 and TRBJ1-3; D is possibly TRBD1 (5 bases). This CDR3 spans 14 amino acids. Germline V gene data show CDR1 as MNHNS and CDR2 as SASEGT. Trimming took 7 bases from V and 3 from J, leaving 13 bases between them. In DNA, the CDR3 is TGTGCCAGCATTCCAGACAGCCTTGGAAACACCATATATTTT. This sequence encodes CASIPDSLGNTIYF.

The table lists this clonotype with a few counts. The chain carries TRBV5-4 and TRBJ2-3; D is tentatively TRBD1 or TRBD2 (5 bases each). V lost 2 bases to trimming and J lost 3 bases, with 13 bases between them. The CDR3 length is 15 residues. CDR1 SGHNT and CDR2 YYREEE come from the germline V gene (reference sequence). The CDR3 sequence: CASSLIDGTTDTQYF. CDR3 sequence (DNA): TGTGCCAGCAGCTTAATAGACGGGACGACAGATACGCAGTATTTT.

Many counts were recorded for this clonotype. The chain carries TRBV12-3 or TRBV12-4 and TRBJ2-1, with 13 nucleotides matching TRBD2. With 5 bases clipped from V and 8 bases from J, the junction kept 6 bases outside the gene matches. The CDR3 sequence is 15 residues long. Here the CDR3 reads CASSPGLAGAHEQFF. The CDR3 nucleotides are TGTGCCAGCAGTCCAGGACTAGCGGGAGCGCATGAGCAGTTCTTC.

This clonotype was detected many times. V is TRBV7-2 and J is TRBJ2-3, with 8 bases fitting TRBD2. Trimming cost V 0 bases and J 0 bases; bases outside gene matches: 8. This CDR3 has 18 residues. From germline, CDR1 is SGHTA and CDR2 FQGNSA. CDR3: CASSLARSSGSSTDTQYF. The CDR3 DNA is TGTGCCAGCAGCTTAGCGCGGTCCAGCGGGAGCAGCACAGATACGCAGTATTTT.

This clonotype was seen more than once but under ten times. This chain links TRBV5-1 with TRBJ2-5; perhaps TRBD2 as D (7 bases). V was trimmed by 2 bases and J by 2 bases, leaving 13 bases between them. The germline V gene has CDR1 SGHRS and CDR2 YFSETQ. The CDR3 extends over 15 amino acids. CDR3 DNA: TGCGCCAGCAGCTTTATCGGGGGGCGGCAAGAGACCCAGTACTTC. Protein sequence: CASSFIGGRQETQYF.

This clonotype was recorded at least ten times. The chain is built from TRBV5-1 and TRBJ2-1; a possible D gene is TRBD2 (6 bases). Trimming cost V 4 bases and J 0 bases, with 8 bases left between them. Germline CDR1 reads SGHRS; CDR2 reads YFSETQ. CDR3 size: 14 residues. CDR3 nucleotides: TGCGCCAGCAGCCAAGCGGGCTCCTACAATGAGCAGTTCTTC. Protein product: CASSQAGSYNEQFF.

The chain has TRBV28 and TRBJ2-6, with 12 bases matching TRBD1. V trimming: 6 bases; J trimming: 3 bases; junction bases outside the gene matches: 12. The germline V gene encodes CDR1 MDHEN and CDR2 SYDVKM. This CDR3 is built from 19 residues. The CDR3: CASRQPPGTGGNGANVLTF. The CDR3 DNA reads TGTGCCAGCAGACAACCCCCCGGGACAGGGGGCAATGGGGCCAACGTCCTGACTTTC.

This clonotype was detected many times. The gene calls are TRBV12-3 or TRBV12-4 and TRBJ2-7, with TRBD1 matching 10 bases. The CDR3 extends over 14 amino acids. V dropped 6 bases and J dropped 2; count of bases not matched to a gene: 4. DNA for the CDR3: TGTGCCAGCAGAAGACAGGGGGCTACCTACGAGCAGTACTTC. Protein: CASRRQGATYEQYF.

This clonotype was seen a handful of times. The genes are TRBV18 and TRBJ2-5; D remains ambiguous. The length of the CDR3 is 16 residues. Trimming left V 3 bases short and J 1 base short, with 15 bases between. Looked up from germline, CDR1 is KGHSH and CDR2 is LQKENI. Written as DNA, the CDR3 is TGTGCCAGCTCACCCTTACCGACTGGGTCCCAAGAGACCCAGTACTTC. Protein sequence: CASSPLPTGSQETQYF. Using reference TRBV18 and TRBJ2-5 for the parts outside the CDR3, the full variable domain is NAGVMQNPRHLVRRRGQEARLRCSPMKGHSHVYWYRQLPEEGLKFMVYLQKENIIDESGMPKERFSAEFPKEGPSILRIQQVVRGDSAAYFCASSPLPTGSQETQYFGPGTRLLVL.

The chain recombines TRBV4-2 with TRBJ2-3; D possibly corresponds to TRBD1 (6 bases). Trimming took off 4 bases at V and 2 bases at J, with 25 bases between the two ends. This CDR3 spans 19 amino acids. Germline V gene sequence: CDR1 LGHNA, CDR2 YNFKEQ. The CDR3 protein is CASSLRRGWLEDTTDTQYF. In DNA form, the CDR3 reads TGTGCCAGCAGCCTCCGCAGGGGCTGGCTGGAAGATACCACAGATACGCAGTATTTT.

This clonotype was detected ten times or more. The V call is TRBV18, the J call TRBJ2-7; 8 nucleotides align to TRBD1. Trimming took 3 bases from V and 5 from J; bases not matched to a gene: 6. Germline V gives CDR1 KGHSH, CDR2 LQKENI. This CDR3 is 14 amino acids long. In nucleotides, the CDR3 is TGTGCCAGCTCACCCGGACAGGGTTATCACGAGCAGTACTTC. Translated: CASSPGQGYHEQYF.